Listed below are T cell receptor beta chains from one sample, sequenced in a study of shared clonotypes between healthy human individuals. Only in-frame clones appear in the TCRdb table, and some are missing; sequencing was by immunoSEQ multiplex PCR. This sample has about 2,200,000 clones, with about 92% found just once. The sample consisted of naive CD8+ T cells from PBMCs. These receptors all come from a man younger than 35 in good health. Some clones in this sample may be carry-over from other donors' samples. CDR3s include the opening cysteine and the closing phenylalanine or tryptophan. D genes are given only for firm matches.

v_gene	d_gene	len	j_gene	CDR3aa	CDR3nt
TRBV28	.	15	TRBJ1-4	CASSLDSTTNEKLFF	TGTGCCAGCAGTTTAGACAGCACAACTAATGAAAAACTGTTTTTT
TRBV6-6	.	12	TRBJ2-1	CASTGTYNEQFF	TGTGCCAGCACGGGGACCTACAATGAGCAGTTCTTC
TRBV30	.	13	TRBJ2-7	CAWSAGEGVEQYF	TGTGCCTGGAGTGCGGGAGAAGGGGTCGAGCAGTACTTC
TRBV4-2	TRBD2	17	TRBJ2-7	CASSLPTSGGSSYEQYF	TGTGCCAGCAGCCTCCCGACTAGCGGGGGTAGCTCCTACGAGCAGTACTTC
TRBV11-2	.	13	TRBJ2-1	CASSLVAPREQFF	TGTGCCAGCAGCTTAGTGGCCCCACGGGAGCAGTTCTTC
TRBV11-2	.	16	TRBJ2-6	CASSLGAGSGANVLTF	TGTGCCAGCAGCTTAGGGGCAGGGTCTGGGGCCAACGTCCTGACTTTC
TRBV6-5	.	14	TRBJ2-7	CASSYRASYYEQYF	TGTGCCAGCAGTTACAGGGCATCCTACTACGAGCAGTACTTC
TRBV27	TRBD1	15	TRBJ1-1	CASNGQGRGNTEAFF	TGTGCCAGCAACGGACAGGGAAGAGGGAACACTGAAGCTTTCTTT
TRBV9	.	16	TRBJ2-1	CASSVGEGRAYNEQFF	TGTGCCAGCAGCGTAGGTGAGGGGAGAGCCTACAATGAGCAGTTCTTC
TRBV7-9	.	14	TRBJ1-1	CASSLPHSRGEAFF	TGTGCCAGCAGCTTACCCCATTCGCGGGGGGAAGCTTTCTTT
TRBV9	.	14	TRBJ1-5	CASSQGQKDQPQHF	TGTGCCAGCAGCCAAGGACAGAAGGATCAGCCCCAGCATTTT
TRBV28	TRBD2	14	TRBJ2-5	CASSLAGVRETQYF	TGTGCCAGCAGCTTAGCGGGAGTGAGAGAGACCCAGTACTTC
TRBV15	.	15	TRBJ2-7	CATSRAPNEIYEQYF	TGTGCCACCAGCAGAGCACCGAACGAGATCTACGAGCAGTACTTC
TRBV5-5	TRBD2	16	TRBJ2-2	CASSLRRGESTGELFF	TGTGCCAGCAGCTTGCGGCGGGGGGAGAGCACCGGGGAGCTGTTTTTT
TRBV7-7	.	17	TRBJ1-5	CASSCLLGQGFHQPQHF	TGTGCCAGCAGCTGCCTCCTAGGTCAGGGGTTCCATCAGCCCCAGCATTTT
TRBV7-9	TRBD2	16	TRBJ2-3	CASSSAVLAATDTQYF	TGTGCCAGCAGCTCCGCGGTACTAGCGGCCACAGATACGCAGTATTTT
TRBV9	TRBD1	15	TRBJ1-2	CASSISTGMGYGYTF	TGTGCCAGCAGCATATCGACAGGGATGGGCTATGGCTACACCTTC
TRBV6-5	TRBD1	15	TRBJ1-4	CASSETGGTNEKLFF	TGTGCCAGCAGCGAGACAGGGGGTACTAATGAAAAACTGTTTTTT
TRBV27	TRBD2	14	TRBJ2-7	CASSFGLAAYEQYF	TGTGCCAGCAGTTTCGGACTAGCGGCGTACGAGCAGTACTTC
TRBV2	.	13	TRBJ2-5	CASSAQARETQYF	TGTGCCAGCAGTGCGCAGGCCCGGGAGACCCAGTACTTC
TRBV11-1	.	15	TRBJ2-7	CASSFIRGAPYEQYF	TGTGCCAGCAGCTTCATCAGGGGGGCCCCCTACGAGCAGTACTTC
TRBV28	TRBD1	13	TRBJ1-5	CASRQDRDQPQHF	TGTGCCAGCAGACAAGACAGGGACCAGCCCCAGCATTTT
TRBV11-2	.	14	TRBJ2-7	CASSLDVGAYEQYF	TGTGCCAGCAGCTTAGATGTAGGGGCCTACGAGCAGTACTTC
TRBV27	.	16	TRBJ2-5	CATRKSVGGIQETQYF	TGTGCCACCCGAAAGAGTGTCGGCGGGATCCAAGAGACCCAGTACTTC
TRBV11-3	TRBD2	17	TRBJ2-2	CASSLDPTGGNTGELFF	TGTGCCAGCAGCTTAGATCCCACGGGGGGGAACACCGGGGAGCTGTTTTTT
TRBV7-9	TRBD2	15	TRBJ2-5	CASSPNSGSGETQYF	TGTGCCAGCAGCCCGAATAGCGGGAGTGGAGAGACCCAGTACTTC
TRBV27	TRBD1	15	TRBJ1-2	CASSPGTDPGYGYTF	TGTGCCAGCAGTCCCGGGACAGACCCGGGCTATGGCTACACCTTC
TRBV23-1	.	11	TRBJ1-5	CASRVDQPQHF	TGCGCCAGCAGGGTGGATCAGCCCCAGCATTTT
TRBV7-9	.	13	TRBJ2-7	CASSFSGNDEQYF	TGTGCCAGCAGCTTCTCAGGGAATGACGAGCAGTACTTC
TRBV6-5	.	15	TRBJ1-2	CASSYRTADRYGYTF	TGTGCCAGCAGTTACAGGACAGCCGACCGTTATGGCTACACCTTC